Listed here are 29 T cell receptor beta chains from one sample, sequenced in a study of shared clonotypes between healthy human individuals. The table came from immunoSEQ multiplex PCR; TCRdb's copy has only in-frame clones and leaves some out. The sample carries about 1.4 million clones, roughly 96% recorded once. The sequenced sample consisted of naive CD4+ T cells sorted from blood. Documented subset: CD45RA+ positively selected. Receptors were obtained from a man aged 30-40 years in good health.

This chain links TRBV13 with TRBJ2-1, with 7 bases identical to TRBD2. Germline CDR1 reads PRHDT; CDR2 reads FYEKMQ (reference sequence). V dropped 5 bases and J dropped 6; count of bases not matched to a gene: 10. This CDR3 comprises 15 residues. CDR3 DNA sequence: TGTGCCAGCAGCCCTCCGGGGGGTCCGGGCAATGAGCAGTTCTTC. Amino acids: CASSPPGGPGNEQFF.

V and J are TRBV5-4 and TRBJ2-3; 7 positions agree with TRBD2. There are 16 residues in the CDR3. V was clipped by 0 bases and J by 1 base; unmatched bases: 5. Germline assignment: CDR1 SGHNT and CDR2 YYREEE (reference sequence). CDR3 sequence reads: CASSLGGRAGTDTQYF. The CDR3 nucleotides are TGTGCCAGCAGCTTGGGAGGGAGGGCCGGCACAGATACGCAGTATTTT.

This clone was recorded only once. The chain combines TRBV29-1 with TRBJ2-1; 14 bases are a match to TRBD2. Losses at the gene ends were 7 bases for V and 2 bases for J; bases not matched to a gene: 7. From germline, CDR1 is SQVTM and CDR2 ANQGSEA. The CDR3 consists of 16 residues. CDR3 protein: CSARTSGRHTYNEQFF. In nucleotides, the CDR3 is TGCAGCGCCCGGACTAGCGGGAGGCATACCTACAATGAGCAGTTCTTC.

The chain is built from TRBV19 and TRBJ2-1; D is undetermined. Deletions cut 8 bases from V and 10 bases from J, with 15 bases between. Germline CDR1 reads LNHDA; CDR2 reads SQIVND (reference sequence). The CDR3 consists of 12 residues. The CDR3 bases are TGTGCCAGTCGCGACGTTCTTCGGGAGCAGTTCTTC. Translated, it gives CASRDVLREQFF.

This sequence joins TRBV5-1 and TRBJ2-2; maybe TRBD2 (6 bases). The V and J ends lost 5 bases and 6 bases respectively, with 11 bases between them. The CDR3 covers 13 residues. Germline V gene lookup returns CDR1 SGHRS and CDR2 YFSETQ. DNA of the CDR3: TGCGCCAGCAGTTACGGGAGTTCCGGGGAGCTGTTTTTT. It encodes CASSYGSSGELFF.

The J gene is TRBJ2-2, the V gene TRBV14, with 11 bases aligning to TRBD2. Trimming removed 4 bases from V and 3 bases from J; junction bases left unmatched: 19. This CDR3 spans 21 amino acids. The germline V gene has CDR1 SGHDN and CDR2 FVKESK. The CDR3 protein is CASSRTKRASGRLLDTGELFF. The CDR3 DNA reads TGTGCCAGCAGCCGAACTAAACGTGCTAGCGGGAGGCTCTTGGACACCGGGGAGCTGTTTTTT.

The chain uses TRBV4-3 and TRBJ2-7, with D perhaps matching TRBD2 (6 bases). The CDR3 extends over 16 amino acids. Deletions cut 4 bases from V and 2 bases from J, with 18 bases between. The germline CDR1 and CDR2 sequences are LGHNA and YSLEER. For the CDR3, the DNA is TGCGCCAGCAGCCGAGAGCGAGCTAGCGTAACCTACGAGCAGTACTTC. This gives the protein CASSRERASVTYEQYF.

CDR3 amino acids: CASSLAGGAGNTIYF. The CDR3, as DNA: TGTGCCAGCAGCTTGGCCGGGGGGGCTGGAAACACCATATATTTT. The chain combines TRBV7-2 with TRBJ1-3, with a weak D call TRBD1 (5 bases). The V end was cut by 3 bases, the J end by 2 bases, with 11 bases between. Germline values: CDR1 SGHTA, CDR2 FQGNSA. This CDR3 has 15 residues.

The rearrangement links TRBV28 to TRBJ1-1; D unclear. V lost 3 bases to trimming and J lost 1 base, with 15 bases between them. The CDR3 runs 16 residues. Germline V lookup: CDR1 MDHEN, CDR2 SYDVKM. CDR3 sequence (DNA): TGTGCCAGCAGTTTGGGTGGGGAAGGGTGGAACACTGAAGCTTTCTTT. Protein: CASSLGGEGWNTEAFF.

The rearrangement uses TRBV9 and TRBJ1-1, with D possibly TRBD1 on 5 matching bases. The CDR3 spans 14 residues. V gave up 1 base and J gave up 6 bases, with 13 bases separating them. Germline V gives CDR1 SGDLS, CDR2 YYNGEE. The CDR3 coding sequence is TGTGCCAGCAGCGTAACCCCACAGGATTCTGAAGCTTTCTTT. It specifies CASSVTPQDSEAFF.

The genes are TRBV28 and TRBJ2-7, with 8 nucleotides matching TRBD1. Germline lookup yields CDR1 MDHEN and CDR2 SYDVKM. With 6 bases clipped from V and 4 bases from J, the junction kept 29 bases outside the gene matches. There are 21 residues in the CDR3. The CDR3, as DNA: TGTGCCAGCAGCGATCGGGACAGGACACAAGGTACTAGCTCGGGGTCTTACGAGCAGTACTTC. As protein: CASSDRDRTQGTSSGSYEQYF.

The chain carries TRBV19 and TRBJ2-5; D is perhaps TRBD2 (5 bases). Trimming took 5 bases from V and 5 from J, leaving 21 bases between them. The germline gives CDR1 LNHDA, CDR2 SQIVND (reference sequence). CDR3 length: 16 residues. CDR3 DNA sequence: TGTGCCAGTAGTCCAGGAACTTCCCGGGGATGGGAGACCCAGTACTTC. Its translation: CASSPGTSRGWETQYF.

Of note for this clone: This sample includes further DNA sequences coding for the same CDR3. This chain connects TRBV7-2 to TRBJ2-7, with no clear D. The CDR3 is 13 residues long. Germline assignment: CDR1 SGHTA and CDR2 FQGNSA. V lost 1 base to trimming and J lost 3 bases, with 7 bases between them. CDR3 protein: CASSLGPLYEQYF. CDR3 nucleotides: TGTGCCAGCAGCTTAGGGCCCCTCTACGAGCAGTACTTC.

This clone was seen only once. The chain joins TRBV6-1 to TRBJ2-7; possibly TRBD1 for D (6 bases). This CDR3 spans 13 amino acids. Germline loops: CDR1 MNHNS, CDR2 SASEGT. Trimming stripped 2 bases from V and 8 bases from J, with 13 bases between. The CDR3 region has the DNA TGTGCCAGCAGTGAATTCAGCCGGGACAAGCAGTACTTC. This gives the protein CASSEFSRDKQYF.

The chain recombines TRBV6-5 with TRBJ2-2; D is unclear. V gave up 6 bases and J gave up 7 bases, with 9 bases separating them. Germline CDR1 is MNHEY and CDR2 is SVGAGI. This CDR3 spans 12 amino acids. CDR3 protein: CASSFLFGELFF. CDR3 sequence (DNA): TGTGCCAGCAGCTTTTTATTCGGGGAGCTGTTTTTT.

CDR3 DNA: TGTGCCAGTAGCATTAGGGGGACTAGCAGGTACCAAGAGACCCAGTACTTC. Translating gives CASSIRGTSRYQETQYF. The genes are TRBV19 and TRBJ2-5; 9 bases are shared with TRBD2. The CDR3 consists of 17 residues. V gave up 6 bases and J gave up 0 bases; unmatched junction bases: 11. Germline CDR1 LNHDA, CDR2 SQIVND (reference sequence).

This chain connects TRBV29-1 to TRBJ2-3; D not resolved. Germline values: CDR1 SQVTM, CDR2 ANQGSEA. Trimming pared 4 bases from V and 6 bases from J, leaving 11 bases between. This CDR3 spans 12 amino acids. Here the CDR3 DNA reads TGCAGCGTTGCCGATGTGCGGGATACGCAGTATTTT. As protein: CSVADVRDTQYF.

The chain carries TRBV2 and TRBJ2-1; D remains unclear. The CDR3 loop spans 10 amino acids. The V gene's germline CDR1 is SNHLY and CDR2 FYNNEI. V was clipped by 6 bases and J by 6 bases, with 3 bases between them. The CDR3 reads CASSRNEQFF. In DNA, the CDR3 is TGTGCCAGCAGCCGCAATGAGCAGTTCTTC. Full variable domain (remainder filled in from reference TRBV2 and TRBJ2-1): EPEVTQTPSHQVTQMGQEVILRCVPISNHLYFYWYRQILGQKVEFLVSFYNNEISEKSEIFDDQFSVERPDGSNFTLKIRSTKLEDSAMYFCASSRNEQFFGPGTRLTVL.

The chain has TRBV27 and TRBJ2-7; TRBD1 matches at 9 bases. Germline V gene data show CDR1 as MNHEY and CDR2 as SMNVEV (reference sequence). Trimming at V came to 5 bases and at J to 2 bases, leaving 1 base not matched to a gene. CDR3 length equals 13 residues. The CDR3 sequence: CASSDRGAYEQYF. CDR3 in DNA: TGTGCCAGCAGTGACAGGGGGGCCTACGAGCAGTACTTC.

The rearrangement joins TRBV11-2 to TRBJ1-4; a weak D match, TRBD1 (6 bases). From germline, CDR1 is SGHAT and CDR2 FQNNGV. With 0 bases removed from V and 6 bases from J, the gap between germline ends came to 14 bases. This CDR3 region has 16 residues. This CDR3 reads CASSLDHGGLYEKLFF. The DNA for the CDR3 is TGTGCCAGCAGCTTAGATCATGGGGGGCTGTATGAAAAACTGTTTTTT.

This sequence joins TRBV5-1 and TRBJ2-2, with 10 nucleotides matching TRBD2. V gave up 6 bases and J gave up 6 bases; unmatched junction bases: 23. From germline, CDR1 is SGHRS and CDR2 YFSETQ. This CDR3 is built from 20 residues. CDR3 loop: CASNRGAGGPMRIGSGELFF. As DNA, the CDR3 is TGCGCCAGCAACAGGGGAGCGGGAGGGCCTATGAGGATTGGATCCGGGGAGCTGTTTTTT.

This chain links TRBV5-4 with TRBJ2-7, with 11 bases that match TRBD2. Trimming took 2 bases from V and 4 from J; bases not matched to a gene: 8. Germline lookup yields CDR1 SGHNT and CDR2 YYREEE (reference sequence). The CDR3 has 16 residues. The CDR3 coding sequence is TGTGCCAGCAGCTTTCTACTAGCGGGAGAGATATACGAGCAGTACTTC. Encoded protein: CASSFLLAGEIYEQYF.

The sample holds a few counts of this clone. This rearrangement joins TRBV15 to TRBJ2-1, with a possible D match to TRBD2 (7 bases). Germline CDR1 is LNHNV and CDR2 is YYDKDF (reference sequence). Trimming cost V 0 bases and J 8 bases, with 8 bases left between them. This CDR3 has 13 amino acids. The DNA for the CDR3 is TGTGCCACCAGCAGAGACGGGGGGCATGAGCAGTTCTTC. Translation gives CATSRDGGHEQFF.

The rearrangement uses TRBV30 and TRBJ2-7; D gene uncertain. The CDR3 has 11 amino acids. Trimming stripped 4 bases from V and 5 bases from J, with 9 bases between. Germline-derived CDR1 and CDR2 are GTSNPN and SVGIG (reference sequence). Written as DNA, the CDR3 is TGTGCCTGGAAGTTGTCCCACGAGCAGTACTTC. Translation: CAWKLSHEQYF.

This clone was seen more than once but under ten times. V usage is TRBV19 and J usage is TRBJ2-2; possible D gene TRBD1, 6 bases. The CDR3 is made up of 16 amino acids. Germline assignment: CDR1 LNHDA and CDR2 SQIVND (reference sequence). Between the trimmed V and J ends, which lost 3 bases and 2 bases, there was a span of 13 bases. The CDR3 DNA reads TGTGCCAGTAGTATGGCCCTGGGGGCAAACACCGGGGAGCTGTTTTTT. This encodes CASSMALGANTGELFF.

The chain employs TRBV16 and TRBJ1-2; D remains ambiguous. V shed 4 bases and J shed 5 bases, with 11 bases lying between them. Germline V gene lookup returns CDR1 KGHSY and CDR2 FQNENV. This CDR3 region has 13 residues. CDR3 in DNA: TGTGCCAGCAGCCTCCATACGGAGTATGGCTACACCTTC. Protein: CASSLHTEYGYTF. The full variable domain, with the rest looked up from reference TRBV16 and TRBJ1-2, is GEEVAQTPKHLVRGEGQKAKLYCAPIKGHSYVFWYQQVLKNEFKFLISFQNENVFDETGMPKERFSAKCLPNSPCSLEIQATKLEDSAVYFCASSLHTEYGYTFGSGTRLTVV.

The chain has TRBV28 and TRBJ2-2, with D hard to call. The CDR3 is 16 residues long. Germline V lookup: CDR1 MDHEN, CDR2 SYDVKM. Trimming left V 8 bases short and J 6 bases short, with 22 bases between. CDR3 in amino acids: CASGSIIDVGSGELFF. The DNA for the CDR3 is TGTGCCAGCGGGTCTATTATAGACGTCGGATCCGGGGAGCTGTTTTTT. Drawing the rest from reference TRBV28 and TRBJ2-2, the complete variable domain is DVKVTQSSRYLVKRTGEKVFLECVQDMDHENMFWYRQDPGLGLRLIYFSYDVKMKEKGDIPEGYSVSREKKERFSLILESASTNQTSMYLCASGSIIDVGSGELFFGEGSRLTVL.

The chain uses TRBV7-2 and TRBJ2-7; 8 bases align to TRBD2. CDR1 SGHTA and CDR2 FQGNSA come from the germline V gene. The CDR3 is made up of 16 amino acids. Losses at the gene ends were 1 base for V and 3 bases for J; bases not matched to a gene: 8. The CDR3 sequence is CASSLGTSPMIYEQYF. In DNA form, the CDR3 reads TGTGCCAGCAGCTTAGGGACTAGCCCTATGATCTACGAGCAGTACTTC.

The J gene is TRBJ1-1, the V gene TRBV9; maybe TRBD1 (5 bases). The germline CDR1 and CDR2 sequences are SGDLS and YYNGEE. This CDR3 region has 14 residues. The V end was cut by 4 bases, the J end by 3 bases, with 13 bases between. CDR3 amino acids: CASSPNRGDTEAFF. CDR3 bases: TGTGCCAGCAGCCCAAATCGAGGGGACACTGAAGCTTTCTTT.